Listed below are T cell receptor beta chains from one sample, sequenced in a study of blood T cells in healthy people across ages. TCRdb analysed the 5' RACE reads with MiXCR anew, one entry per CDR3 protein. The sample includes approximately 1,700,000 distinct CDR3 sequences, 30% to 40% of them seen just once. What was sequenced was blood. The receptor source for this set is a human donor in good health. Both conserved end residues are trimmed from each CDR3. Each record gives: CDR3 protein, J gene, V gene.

CDR3aa: ASSNSGIGTF
j_gene: TRBJ1-1
v_gene: TRBV7-2

CDR3aa: ASSFSEGDYGYT
j_gene: TRBJ1-2
v_gene: TRBV5-1

CDR3aa: ASSVRASGTENTGELF
j_gene: TRBJ2-2
v_gene: TRBV9

CDR3aa: SVDKSYNEQF
j_gene: TRBJ2-1
v_gene: TRBV29-1

CDR3aa: ATGSHTDTQY
j_gene: TRBJ2-3
v_gene: TRBV28

CDR3aa: SVVGWVSDTQY
j_gene: TRBJ2-3
v_gene: TRBV29-1

CDR3aa: SARQGTSYEQY
j_gene: TRBJ2-7
v_gene: TRBV20-1

CDR3aa: ASSSQGPQEQY
j_gene: TRBJ2-5
v_gene: TRBV12-3/TRBV12-4

CDR3aa: ASSQAASQGLTYGYT
j_gene: TRBJ1-2
v_gene: TRBV4-2

CDR3aa: ASSLLRPYGQY
j_gene: TRBJ2-4
v_gene: TRBV12-3/TRBV12-4

CDR3aa: ASSPEPTTYNEQF
j_gene: TRBJ2-1
v_gene: TRBV4-1

CDR3aa: ASGVSALRGEQY
j_gene: .
v_gene: TRBV9

CDR3aa: ASSSQGYGQY
j_gene: TRBJ2-7
v_gene: TRBV7-9

CDR3aa: ASRDIQGADTEAF
j_gene: TRBJ1-1
v_gene: TRBV5-1

CDR3aa: AIRKDSGVGEETQY
j_gene: TRBJ2-5
v_gene: TRBV10-3

CDR3aa: ASSVSDRGEAF
j_gene: TRBJ1-1
v_gene: TRBV9